This entry is about one T cell receptor beta chain. Its antigen is unknown. The sample belongs to a study of T cell responses to AZD1222 COVID-19 vaccine. The V gene's germline CDR1 is SEHNR and CDR2 FQNEAQ (reference sequence). V was clipped by 5 bases and J by 3 bases, with 17 bases between them. CDR3 length: 16 amino acids. Clones were read by immunoSEQ multiplex PCR, and TCRdb kept only the in-frame ones, dropping some. The top ten hold 7.5% to 8% of the sample, which has some 130,000 clones, 88% seen once. Study findings and constraints: Breadth and depth of Spike-specific TCRs rose after two AZD1222 doses. Nearly half of unique spike-specific TCRs reportedly avoided B.1.351 and B.1.1.7 mutated regions. White British ancestry dominated among donors, who included more females, and clonal diversity was possibly underestimated. Sampling that yielded the repertoires occurred only after the peak T cell response.

This specimen was peripheral blood, taken on day 0 of AZD1222 vaccination. V gene TRBV7-9 combines with J gene TRBJ2-1, with D perhaps TRBD1 (7 bases). The clonotype originates from an adult in good health. Here the CDR3 reads CASSQGGQRHYNEQFF. DNA for the CDR3: TGTGCCAGCAGCCAGGGGGGACAGAGACACTACAATGAGCAGTTCTTC. The variable domain in full, with the rest retrieved from reference TRBV7-9 and TRBJ2-1, is DTGVSQNPRHKITKRGQNVTFRCDPISEHNRLYWYRQTLGQGPEFLTYFQNEAQLEKSRLLSDRFSAERPKGSFSTLEIQRTEQGDSAMYLCASSQGGQRHYNEQFFGPGTRLTVL.